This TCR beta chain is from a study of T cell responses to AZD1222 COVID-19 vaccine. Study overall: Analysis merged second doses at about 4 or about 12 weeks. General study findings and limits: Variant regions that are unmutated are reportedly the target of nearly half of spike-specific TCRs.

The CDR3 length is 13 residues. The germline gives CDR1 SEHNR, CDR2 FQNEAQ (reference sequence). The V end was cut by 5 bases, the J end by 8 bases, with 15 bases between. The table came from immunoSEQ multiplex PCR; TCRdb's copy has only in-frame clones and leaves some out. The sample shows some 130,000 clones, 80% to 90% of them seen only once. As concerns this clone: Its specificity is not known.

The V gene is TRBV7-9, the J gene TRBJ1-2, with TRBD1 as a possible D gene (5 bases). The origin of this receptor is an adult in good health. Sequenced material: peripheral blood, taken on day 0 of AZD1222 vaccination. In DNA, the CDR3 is TGTGCCAGCAGCCCCTCCATGGGGGGGGGCTACACCTTC. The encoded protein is CASSPSMGGGYTF.